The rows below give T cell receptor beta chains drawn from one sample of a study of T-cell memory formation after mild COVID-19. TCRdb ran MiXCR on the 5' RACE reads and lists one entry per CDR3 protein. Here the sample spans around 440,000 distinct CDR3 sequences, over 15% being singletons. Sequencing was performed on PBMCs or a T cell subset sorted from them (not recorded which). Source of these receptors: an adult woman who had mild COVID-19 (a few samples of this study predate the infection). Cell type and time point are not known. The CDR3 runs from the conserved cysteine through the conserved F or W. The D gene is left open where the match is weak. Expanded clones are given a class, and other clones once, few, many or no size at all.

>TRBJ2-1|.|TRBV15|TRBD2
TGTGCCACCAGCAGGAGTGTAGCGGGGGGGCCGAGTGAGCAGTTCTTC
CATSRSVAGGPSEQFF
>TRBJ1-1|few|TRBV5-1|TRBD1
TGCGCCAGCAGGCCCGGGACAGATGACACTGAAGCTTTCTTT
CASRPGTDDTEAFF
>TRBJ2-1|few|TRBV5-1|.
TGCGCCAGCAGCTTGGCTAGGGGTGAGCAGTTCTTC
CASSLARGEQFF
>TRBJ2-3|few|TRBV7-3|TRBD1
TGTGCCAGCAGCAGAACCTACCCTTCCGGGACAGGGAGGGGCACAGATACGCAGTATTTT
CASSRTYPSGTGRGTDTQYF
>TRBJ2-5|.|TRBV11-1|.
TGTGCCAGCAGCTTACGGACTCCCCAAGAGACCCAGTACTTC
CASSLRTPQETQYF
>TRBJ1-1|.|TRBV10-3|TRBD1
TGTGCCATCAGCGAAAAAAATCTACAGGGGGCAAGCAGTGAAGCTTTCTTT
CAISEKNLQGASSEAFF
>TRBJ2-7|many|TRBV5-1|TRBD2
TGCGCCAGCAGCTTGACGGGAGGAAGCTCCTACGAGCAGTACTTC
CASSLTGGSSYEQYF
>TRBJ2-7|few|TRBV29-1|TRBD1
TGCAGCGTCTATCCAAGGGGGCATCTAGACGAGCAGTACTTC
CSVYPRGHLDEQYF
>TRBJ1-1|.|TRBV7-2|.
TGTGCCAGCAGCCGCAAGGCGGGGAACACTGAAGCTTTCTTT
CASSRKAGNTEAFF
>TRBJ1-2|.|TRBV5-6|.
TGTGCCAGCAGCCTCGGCGTAGTTCCAGACTTCTCCTTC
CASSLGVVPDFSF
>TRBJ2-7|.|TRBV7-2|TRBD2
TGTGCCAGCAGCCGGGGGATCGGGAGGGCCGGGACGAACGAGCAGTACTTC
CASSRGIGRAGTNEQYF